This T cell receptor (beta chain) is drawn from a study of T cell responses to AZD1222 COVID-19 vaccine. The V and J ends lost 0 bases and 6 bases, in that order; junction bases with no gene match: 17. CDR3 length: 19 amino acids. Germline lookup yields CDR1 SGHTA and CDR2 FQGTGA. Libraries were prepared by immunoSEQ multiplex PCR; TCRdb keeps only in-frame clonotypes and omits some of them. The sample records 85,000 to 100,000 clones, 65% to 90% being singletons. This material consisted of peripheral blood, taken on day 0 of AZD1222 vaccination. The chain combines TRBV7-3 with TRBJ2-1; 7 nucleotides line up with TRBD2. This sequence originates from an adult in good health. CDR3 amino acids: CASSLTPRREGGWGNEQFF. CDR3 bases: TGTGCCAGCAGCTTAACTCCCCGGAGAGAGGGAGGGTGGGGCAATGAGCAGTTCTTC.